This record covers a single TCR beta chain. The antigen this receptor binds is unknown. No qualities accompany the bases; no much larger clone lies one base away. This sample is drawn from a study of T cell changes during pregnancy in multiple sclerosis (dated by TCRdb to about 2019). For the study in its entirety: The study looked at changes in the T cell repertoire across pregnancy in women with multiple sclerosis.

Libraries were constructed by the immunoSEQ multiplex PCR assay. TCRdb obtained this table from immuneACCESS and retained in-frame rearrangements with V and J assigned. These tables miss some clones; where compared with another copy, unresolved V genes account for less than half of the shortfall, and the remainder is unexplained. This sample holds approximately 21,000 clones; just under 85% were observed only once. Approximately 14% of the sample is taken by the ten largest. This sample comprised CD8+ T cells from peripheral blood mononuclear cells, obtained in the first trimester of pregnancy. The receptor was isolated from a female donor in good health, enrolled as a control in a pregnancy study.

CDR3 sequence: CASSQPEGYEQYF. The sequenced DNA is TGCGCCAGCAGCCAGCCAGAGGGCTACGAGCAGTACTTC. The chain is made from TRBV4-1 and TRBJ2-7; TRBD2 is perhaps the D gene, given 5 matching bases. CDR1 and CDR2, looked up from the germline V gene, are MGHRA and YSYEKL. The junction carries 9 bases between V and J, which are trimmed by 3 bases and 3 bases respectively. The CDR3 sequence holds 13 residues, the cysteine and phenylalanine included. Just CDR3 DNA is preserved here, 39 bases in frame from base 1.